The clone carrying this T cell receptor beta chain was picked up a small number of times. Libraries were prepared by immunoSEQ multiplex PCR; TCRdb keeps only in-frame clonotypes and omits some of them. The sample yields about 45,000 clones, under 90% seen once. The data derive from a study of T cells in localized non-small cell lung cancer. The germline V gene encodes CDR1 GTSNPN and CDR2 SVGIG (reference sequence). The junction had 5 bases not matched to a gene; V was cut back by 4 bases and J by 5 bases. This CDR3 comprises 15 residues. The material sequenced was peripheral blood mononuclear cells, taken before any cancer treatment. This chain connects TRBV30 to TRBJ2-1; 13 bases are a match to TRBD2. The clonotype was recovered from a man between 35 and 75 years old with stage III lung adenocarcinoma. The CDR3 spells CAWNVGTSGNNEQFF. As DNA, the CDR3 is TGTGCCTGGAATGTTGGGACTAGCGGGAACAATGAGCAGTTCTTC.